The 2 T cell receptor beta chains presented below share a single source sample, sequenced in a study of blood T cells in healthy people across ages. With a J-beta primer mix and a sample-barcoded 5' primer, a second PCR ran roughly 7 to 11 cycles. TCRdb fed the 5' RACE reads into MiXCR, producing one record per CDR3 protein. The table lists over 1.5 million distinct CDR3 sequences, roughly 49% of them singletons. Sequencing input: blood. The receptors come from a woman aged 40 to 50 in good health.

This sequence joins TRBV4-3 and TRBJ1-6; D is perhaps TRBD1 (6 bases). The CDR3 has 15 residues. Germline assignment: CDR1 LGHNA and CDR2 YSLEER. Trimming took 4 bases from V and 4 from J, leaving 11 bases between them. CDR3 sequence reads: CASSRETGYNSPLHF. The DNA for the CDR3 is TGCGCCAGCAGCCGAGAGACAGGTTATAATTCACCCCTCCACTTT.

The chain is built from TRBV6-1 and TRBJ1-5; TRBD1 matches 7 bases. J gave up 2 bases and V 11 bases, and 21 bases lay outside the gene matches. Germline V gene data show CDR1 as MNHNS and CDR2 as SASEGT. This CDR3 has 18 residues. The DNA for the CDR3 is TGTGCCTCTCGGGAGTCTGAGGGAGGGGGCTATCGCAATCAGCCCCAGCATTTT. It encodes CASRESEGGGYRNQPQHF.